These 4 T cell receptor beta chains were all obtained from the same sample, sequenced in a study of TIL therapy for anti-PD-1-resistant metastatic lung cancer. Sequencing used immunoSEQ v3. The repertoire was sequenced with immunoSEQ multiplex PCR; TCRdb's copy has only in-frame clones and lacks some. There are tens of thousands of clones in the sample; around 86% occur only once, and roughly 2.6% lies in the top ten. Time point here: pre-treatment sample, taken before nivolumab and TIL therapy. Material: blood, obtained at baseline. Every receptor here comes from a person aged 25 to 79 with non-small cell lung cancer.

V and J are TRBV6-5 and TRBJ2-1; TRBD1 matches 9 bases. The CDR3 length is 15 residues. Germline loops: CDR1 MNHEY, CDR2 SVGAGI. V gave up 6 bases and J gave up 2 bases; unmatched junction bases: 5. The CDR3 is CASRSDRGAYNEQFF. The DNA for the CDR3 is TGTGCCAGCAGGAGCGACAGGGGGGCCTACAATGAGCAGTTCTTC.

V is TRBV3-1 (or the pseudogene TRBV3-2) and J is TRBJ2-7; perhaps D is TRBD1 or TRBD2 (5 bases each). Germline V gene sequence: CDR1 LGHDT, CDR2 YNNKEL (reference sequence). The CDR3 length is 15 residues. The V gene lost 4 bases and the J gene lost 7 bases, with 20 bases spanning the gap. CDR3 nucleotide sequence: TGTGCCAGCAGCCCGCCGGGACGGACATTATTTGAGCAGTACTTC. Protein sequence: CASSPPGRTLFEQYF.

The chain is built from TRBV19 and TRBJ2-1, with 11 bases that match TRBD2. The V gene's germline CDR1 is LNHDA and CDR2 SQIVND (reference sequence). CDR3 length: 14 amino acids. Unmatched junction bases numbered 4, after V lost 6 bases and J lost 6 bases. For the CDR3, the DNA is TGTGCCAGTAGGACCGGACTAGCGGGCAATGAGCAGTTCTTC. It specifies CASRTGLAGNEQFF.

This chain uses TRBV19 with TRBJ1-4; D is undetermined. Germline assignment: CDR1 LNHDA and CDR2 SQIVND (reference sequence). CDR3 length equals 15 residues. V was trimmed by 7 bases and J by 7 bases, leaving 19 bases between them. The DNA for the CDR3 is TGTGCCAGTACCACTAGGCACACCCTCGGTGAAAAACTGTTTTTT. Translated, it gives CASTTRHTLGEKLFF.